The 27 T cell receptor beta chains reported below all come from one sample, sequenced in a study of shared clonotypes between healthy human individuals. Naive CD8 cells comprised CD45RO-negative, CCR7-positively selected cells, excluding terminally differentiated effector memory CD45RA+ cells. This table comes from immunoSEQ multiplex PCR, and its TCRdb copy is limited to in-frame clones, with some not included. The table has hundreds of thousands of clones, approximately 96% seen once. The sequencing input was naive CD8+ T cells sorted from blood. These receptor sequences come from a woman aged 25-40 years in good health.

This clone came up once. The chain is built from TRBV28 and TRBJ1-2; the match to TRBD1 covers 10 bases. The CDR3 covers 14 residues. V was pared by 7 bases and J by 6 bases, with 8 bases of the junction left unmatched. Germline assignment: CDR1 MDHEN and CDR2 SYDVKM. The CDR3 sequence is CASMDRGGDNGYTF. The CDR3 DNA follows: TGTGCCAGCATGGACAGGGGGGGCGATAATGGCTACACCTTC.

The chain employs TRBV9 and TRBJ2-3; D tentatively fits TRBD1 or TRBD2 (5 bases each). Germline lookup yields CDR1 SGDLS and CDR2 YYNGEE. The V end lost 4 bases, the J end lost 1 base, and 13 bases lay between the germline ends. The CDR3 runs to 15 residues. The CDR3 sequence is CASSPLLGGTDTQYF. The CDR3 DNA reads as TGTGCCAGCAGCCCCCTACTAGGGGGCACAGATACGCAGTATTTT.

The rearrangement links TRBV28 to TRBJ2-3, with 13 bases identical to TRBD2. CDR1 and CDR2 (germline): MDHEN, SYDVKM. With V trimmed by 3 bases and J by 0 bases, 9 bases remained unmatched. This CDR3 comprises 19 residues. CDR3 nucleotides: TGTGCCAGCAGTTTCCCCGGACTAGCGGGAGTCACCAGCACAGATACGCAGTATTTT. It is translated as CASSFPGLAGVTSTDTQYF.

This rearrangement joins TRBV5-1 to TRBJ2-1; no clear D. The germline gives CDR1 SGHRS, CDR2 YFSETQ. V was clipped by 0 bases and J by 10 bases, with 14 bases between them. The CDR3 spans 14 residues. In DNA, the CDR3 is TGCGCCAGCAGCTTGGAGTGGAATCCGGGCGAGCAGTTCTTC. It specifies CASSLEWNPGEQFF.

J is TRBJ2-5 and V is TRBV6-6, with D unresolved. Germline V gene lookup returns CDR1 MNHNY and CDR2 SVGAGI (reference sequence). V was pared by 0 bases and J by 2 bases, with 13 bases between. The CDR3 is 16 amino acids. The CDR3 sequence is CASSYSTPNHQETQYF. In nucleotides, the CDR3 is TGTGCCAGCAGTTACTCGACGCCAAACCATCAAGAGACCCAGTACTTC.

This chain uses TRBV27 with TRBJ2-5; D is unresolved. TRBJ2-7 explains the end of the DNA better; the J call may be wrong. The CDR3 spans 13 residues. Per germline, CDR1 MNHEY and CDR2 SMNVEV (reference sequence). The CDR3 protein is CASSLRISFEQYF. The CDR3 bases are TGTGCCAGCAGTTTGCGTATTAGCTTCGAGCAGTACTTC.

This sequence joins TRBV6-5 and TRBJ1-1; tentative D call: TRBD1 (5 bases). V gave up 6 bases and J gave up 3 bases, with 17 bases separating them. From germline, CDR1 is MNHEY and CDR2 SVGAGI. This CDR3 has 15 residues. The DNA of the CDR3 is TGTGCCAGCAGGTGGAACCTTGGGGCAGACACTGAAGCTTTCTTT. Protein product: CASRWNLGADTEAFF.

This chain connects TRBV19 to TRBJ1-5; D is possibly TRBD1 (6 bases). The CDR3 contains 15 residues. V was trimmed by 4 bases and J by 2 bases, leaving 12 bases between them. Germline assignment: CDR1 LNHDA and CDR2 SQIVND (reference sequence). In nucleotides, the CDR3 is TGTGCCAGTAGTACCCACAGGGCCGGCAATCAGCCCCAGCATTTT. Protein product: CASSTHRAGNQPQHF.

This clone appeared a single time. This sample also contains other DNA sequences that code for the same CDR3. The V and J genes are TRBV5-5 and TRBJ1-5; 9 bases line up with TRBD1. CDR3 length: 14 residues. CDR1 SGHKS and CDR2 YYEKEE come from the germline V gene (reference sequence). J gave up 7 bases and V 4 bases, and 6 bases lay outside the gene matches. The CDR3 nucleotides are TGTGCCAGCAGCCTGGGACAGGGCGGGCAGCCCCAGCATTTT. The encoded protein is CASSLGQGGQPQHF.

This clone has just a few counts. This chain connects TRBV29-1 to TRBJ1-2, with D possibly being TRBD1 (6 bases). V was trimmed by 5 bases and J by 5 bases, leaving 12 bases between them. Germline lookup yields CDR1 SQVTM and CDR2 ANQGSEA. The CDR3 contains 12 residues. CDR3 coding DNA: TGCAGCGTTTCCACAGGGTGGTATGGCTACACCTTC. This gives the protein CSVSTGWYGYTF.

There are a few counts of this clone. The V gene is TRBV27, the J gene TRBJ2-2; 8 bases are a match to TRBD2. CDR1 is MNHEY, CDR2 SMNVEV, per germline (reference sequence). There are 15 residues in the CDR3. Trimming cost V 5 bases and J 3 bases; bases outside gene matches: 5. The CDR3 loop reads CASSRAGVYTGELFF. Here the CDR3 DNA reads TGTGCCAGCAGTAGAGCGGGAGTGTACACCGGGGAGCTGTTTTTT.

The chain is built from TRBV28 and TRBJ1-2; 9 bases line up with TRBD1. The CDR3 consists of 14 residues. Losses at the gene ends were 4 bases for V and 5 bases for J; bases not matched to a gene: 5. CDR1 and CDR2 (germline): MDHEN, SYDVKM. CDR3 DNA sequence: TGTGCCAGCAGTTCGACAGGGGGAAGGTATGGCTACACCTTC. It specifies CASSSTGGRYGYTF.

J is TRBJ2-7 and V is TRBV21-1; the D call of TRBD2 is as the table states it, not checked on the DNA. TRBV21-1 is recorded as a pseudogene. The CDR3 consists of 15 residues. The CDR3 loop is CASSKVAGRVYEQYF. In nucleotides, the CDR3 is TGTGCCAGCAGCAAAGTTGCGGGAAGGGTCTACGAGCAGTACTTC.

In DNA, the CDR3 is TGTGCCAGCAGTTTGGCCTACGGGGCAGGGGGCGGGTACGAGCAGTACTTC. Protein product: CASSLAYGAGGGYEQYF. The chain is built from TRBV27 and TRBJ2-7, with 8 nucleotides matching TRBD1. With V trimmed by 3 bases and J by 4 bases, 14 bases remained unmatched. Germline assignment: CDR1 MNHEY and CDR2 SMNVEV (reference sequence). This CDR3 has 17 amino acids.

In nucleotides, the CDR3 is TGTGCCAGCAGCAAAGTTTTCGAGTGGGACAGGGTCTTTTTTCCAACTAATGAAAAACTGTTTTTT. Protein: CASSKVFEWDRVFFPTNEKLFF. The rearrangement joins TRBV21-1 to TRBJ1-4; the table's D gene call, TRBD1, was not cross checked with the DNA. TRBV21-1 counts as a pseudogene. This CDR3 has 22 residues.

J is TRBJ2-1 and V is TRBV29-1; TRBD2 might be the D (6 bases). Germline assignment: CDR1 SQVTM and CDR2 ANQGSEA. This CDR3 is built from 14 residues. V lost 7 bases to trimming and J lost 7 bases, with 20 bases between them. The CDR3 loop is CSATEAGPVNEQFF. DNA for the CDR3: TGCAGCGCGACGGAGGCGGGGCCTGTGAATGAGCAGTTCTTC.

The chain joins TRBV7-8 to TRBJ1-4; D unresolved. Trimming took 1 base from V and 10 from J, leaving 7 bases between them. CDR1 is SGHVS, CDR2 FQNEAQ, per germline. This CDR3 is 12 amino acids long. The CDR3 sequence: CASSLELGKLFF. The CDR3 DNA reads TGTGCCAGCAGCTTAGAGCTAGGAAAACTGTTTTTT.

The V gene is TRBV7-9, the J gene TRBJ1-1; unclear D gene. The germline CDR1 and CDR2 sequences are SEHNR and FQNEAQ (reference sequence). This CDR3 has 12 residues. The ends were cut back, 5 bases at V and 7 bases at J, with 11 bases in the middle. As DNA, the CDR3 is TGTGCCAGCAGCCCGGCTTGGCGTGAAGCTTTCTTT. Translation gives CASSPAWREAFF.

The rearrangement links TRBV11-2 to TRBJ2-1, with unresolved D. CDR1 SGHAT and CDR2 FQNNGV come from the germline V gene. V shed 5 bases and J shed 4 bases, with 9 bases lying between them. The CDR3 has 13 residues. The CDR3 coding sequence is TGTGCCAGCAGCCAAGAGATATACAATGAGCAGTTCTTC. Translation gives CASSQEIYNEQFF.

The V gene is TRBV5-8, the J gene TRBJ1-1, with 8 bases fitting TRBD1. CDR1 SGHTS and CDR2 YDEGEE come from the germline V gene. V was clipped by 3 bases and J by 12 bases; unmatched bases: 7. CDR3 length equals 12 residues. CDR3 protein: CASSSGGKETFF. The CDR3 DNA sequence: TGTGCCAGCAGCTCAGGGGGCAAAGAAACTTTCTTT.

The chain has TRBV13 and TRBJ2-7; TRBD2 might be the D (5 bases). CDR1 and CDR2 from the germline V gene are PRHDT and FYEKMQ (reference sequence). The CDR3 sequence is 16 residues long. The germline V and J ends were trimmed by 4 bases and 6 bases, with 22 bases remaining between them. This chain's CDR3 is CASSSVGKGVGFEQYF. The CDR3, as DNA: TGTGCCAGCAGCTCGGTAGGGAAGGGAGTTGGGTTCGAGCAGTACTTC.

The chain combines TRBV5-1 with TRBJ1-2, with 8 positions matching TRBD1. Germline V gene sequence: CDR1 SGHRS, CDR2 YFSETQ. Trimming took 0 bases from V and 4 from J; bases not matched to a gene: 2. The CDR3 sequence is 14 residues long. CDR3: CASSLAGGTYGYTF. Written as DNA, the CDR3 is TGCGCCAGCAGCTTGGCAGGGGGCACCTATGGCTACACCTTC. The full variable domain, completed using reference TRBV5-1 and TRBJ1-2, is KAGVTQTPRYLIKTRGQQVTLSCSPISGHRSVSWYQQTPGQGLQFLFEYFSETQRNKGNFPGRFSGRQFSNSRSEMNVSTLELGDSALYLCASSLAGGTYGYTFGSGTRLTVV.

The chain carries TRBV7-9 and TRBJ2-7, with 10 bases fitting TRBD2. The trim removed 2 bases at V and 6 bases at J, leaving 7 bases unmatched. Germline CDR1 and CDR2: SEHNR and FQNEAQ (reference sequence). The CDR3 is 15 residues long. CDR3 in DNA: TGTGCCAGCAGCTTACTAGCGGGAGTCCGGGGCGAGCAGTACTTC. Its translation is CASSLLAGVRGEQYF.

This chain joins TRBV5-1 and TRBJ2-7; possible D gene TRBD2, 5 bases. The CDR3 sequence is 13 residues long. The V end was cut by 3 bases, the J end by 5 bases, with 12 bases between. CDR1 and CDR2 (germline): SGHRS, YFSETQ. The CDR3 loop is CASSSAGVDEQYF. The CDR3 coding sequence is TGCGCCAGCAGCTCGGCGGGCGTGGACGAGCAGTACTTC.

The J gene is TRBJ2-5, the V gene TRBV27; 15 bases map to TRBD2. V gave up 3 bases and J gave up 2 bases; unmatched junction bases: 4. Germline values: CDR1 MNHEY, CDR2 SMNVEV (reference sequence). The CDR3 spans 17 residues. CDR3: CASSFGTSGRYQETQYF. The CDR3 nucleotides are TGTGCCAGCAGTTTCGGGACTAGCGGGAGGTATCAAGAGACCCAGTACTTC.

V usage is TRBV29-1 and J usage is TRBJ2-7; 12 bases line up with TRBD1. Trimming cost V 4 bases and J 5 bases; bases outside gene matches: 3. The CDR3 is made up of 13 amino acids. CDR1 is SQVTM and CDR2 is ANQGSEA in the germline V gene. CDR3 in amino acids: CSVAGQGADEQYF. CDR3 sequence (DNA): TGCAGCGTTGCGGGACAGGGGGCAGACGAGCAGTACTTC.

The rearrangement uses TRBV19 and TRBJ1-4; the match to TRBD1 covers 9 bases. Germline loops: CDR1 LNHDA, CDR2 SQIVND (reference sequence). CDR3 length: 14 residues. The trim removed 4 bases at V and 10 bases at J, leaving 7 bases unmatched. As DNA, the CDR3 is TGTGCCAGTAGTAGCCGGGACAGGGTTGGAAAACTGTTTTTT. Translated: CASSSRDRVGKLFF.